A single T cell receptor (beta chain) is shown here with its context. The antigen is undetermined. TCRdb's copy holds only in-frame clones and misses some; the assay was immunoSEQ multiplex PCR. The data show about 150,000 clones, 94% seen once. These data belong to a study of OX40 agonist ivuxolimab in advanced cancers. At the level of the study: Dose-escalation subjects each had hepatocellular carcinoma, melanoma, renal cell or head and neck cancer.

At cycle 4 day 1, cycle 7 day 1, and baseline, blood was sampled. Study findings and constraints: CD8+ T cells were the subset that, on average, had more expanded clones than CD4+.

The sample in question was CD4+ or CD8+ T cells sorted from blood, obtained in a trial of the OX40 agonist ivuxolimab. This clonotype was obtained from an adult with an advanced solid tumor such as melanoma, head and neck, liver or kidney cancer.

The CDR3: CASSLDGGDKTQYF. The CDR3 DNA sequence: TGCGCCAGCAGCTTGGATGGGGGCGACAAGACCCAGTACTTC. The V gene is TRBV5-1, the J gene TRBJ2-5; a possible D gene is TRBD1 (6 bases). Germline-derived CDR1 and CDR2 are SGHRS and YFSETQ. Deletions cut 0 bases from V and 6 bases from J, with 12 bases between. The CDR3 has 14 amino acids. The full variable domain, in which reference TRBV5-1 and TRBJ2-5 provide the parts outside the CDR3, is KAGVTQTPRYLIKTRGQQVTLSCSPISGHRSVSWYQQTPGQGLQFLFEYFSETQRNKGNFPGRFSGRQFSNSRSEMNVSTLELGDSALYLCASSLDGGDKTQYFGPGTRLLVL.